This TCR beta chain was captured in a study of blood T cell repertoires in COVID-19. TCRdb keeps only in-frame clones here, not all; method: immunoSEQ multiplex PCR. In the table there are over 25,000 clones, 85% of which are singletons. This clone showed up just once. From germline, CDR1 is SGHTA and CDR2 FQGNSA. The CDR3 totals 15 residues. With 5 bases removed from V and 4 bases from J, the gap between germline ends came to 12 bases. Sequences were obtained from peripheral blood. This TCR derives from a man aged 55 to 69 with active COVID-19. The rearrangement uses TRBV7-2 and TRBJ1-6; perhaps TRBD1 as D (5 bases). The CDR3 DNA is TGTGCCAGCAGCCCACAGAGACAGTATAATTCACCCCTCCACTTT. This translates into CASSPQRQYNSPLHF.